Below are 10 T cell receptor beta chains sequenced from a single sample in a study of regulatory dendritic cells for organ transplantation. Some clones are missing from TCRdb's copy, which holds only in-frame ones; the method was immunoSEQ multiplex PCR. Of 25,000 to 30,000 clones listed, roughly 85% are singletons. Material for sequencing was naive CD8+ T cells from blood. The subset denotes: CD45RA+ naive T cells. The receptors derive from a human donor in good health.

The rearrangement joins TRBV5-6 to TRBJ2-4, with D possibly TRBD2 on 5 matching bases. V lost 2 bases and J 2 bases, leaving 14 bases between the germline ends. Germline-derived CDR1 and CDR2 are SGHDT and YYEEEE. The CDR3 is 16 residues long. The CDR3: CASSLFVRGTKNIQYF. DNA for the CDR3: TGTGCCAGCAGCTTATTTGTACGAGGGACCAAAAACATTCAGTACTTC.

This rearrangement joins TRBV19 to TRBJ1-1; TRBD1 agrees at 7 bases. The CDR3 runs to 14 residues. V shed 6 bases, J shed 0 bases, and the junction held 4 bases outside the gene matches. Germline V lookup: CDR1 LNHDA, CDR2 SQIVND (reference sequence). The chain's CDR3 is CASRYRGLNTEAFF. The CDR3 bases are TGTGCCAGTAGGTACAGGGGACTGAACACTGAAGCTTTCTTT.

This clone was recorded a few times. This sequence joins TRBV27 and TRBJ2-7, with 8 nucleotides matching TRBD1. Germline trimming cut 5 bases from V and 1 base from J; bases unmatched to any gene: 4. The germline CDR1 and CDR2 sequences are MNHEY and SMNVEV (reference sequence). This CDR3 comprises 14 residues. CDR3 DNA sequence: TGTGCCAGCAGTGGGACAGGATTTTCCTACGAGCAGTACTTC. Translation gives CASSGTGFSYEQYF.

The chain has TRBV9 and TRBJ2-2; 12 bases line up with TRBD2. This CDR3 comprises 16 residues. V gave up 3 bases and J gave up 3 bases; unmatched junction bases: 3. Looked up from germline, CDR1 is SGDLS and CDR2 is YYNGEE. The CDR3 bases are TGTGCCAGCAGCGCAGGACTAGCGGGGTACACCGGGGAGCTGTTTTTT. Protein sequence: CASSAGLAGYTGELFF.

The V call is TRBV7-6, the J call TRBJ2-1; 9 nucleotides agree with TRBD2. With V trimmed by 2 bases and J by 9 bases, 11 bases remained unmatched. CDR3 length: 16 amino acids. Germline CDR1 SGHVS, CDR2 FNYEAQ. This chain's CDR3 is CASSLRRDSGGGEQFF. In nucleotides, the CDR3 is TGTGCCAGCAGCTTACGGAGGGATAGCGGGGGCGGTGAGCAGTTCTTC.

This clone was found a few times. The chain combines TRBV4-3 with TRBJ1-1, with D possibly matching TRBD1 (6 bases). Germline assignment: CDR1 LGHNA and CDR2 YSLEER. V lost 2 bases and J 6 bases, leaving 10 bases between the germline ends. This CDR3 is built from 13 residues. The CDR3 spells CASSQRKGAEAFF. In DNA form, the CDR3 reads TGCGCCAGCAGCCAAAGGAAGGGGGCTGAAGCTTTCTTT.

The count of this clone is one. The gene calls are TRBV4-1 and TRBJ2-3; TRBD1 matches at 8 bases. The germline CDR1 and CDR2 sequences are MGHRA and YSYEKL. V was clipped by 0 bases and J by 5 bases; unmatched bases: 7. The CDR3 is 16 amino acids. The DNA for the CDR3 is TGCGCCAGCAGCCAAGAAACGACAGGGGCGGAAGATACGCAGTATTTT. Translation gives CASSQETTGAEDTQYF.

The DNA for the CDR3 is TGTGCCAGCAGCCAAGCCCGACTAGCGGGGGGCTATGGTGGTGAGCAGTTCTTC. This gives the protein CASSQARLAGGYGGEQFF. This chain uses TRBV14 with TRBJ2-1; 13 positions match TRBD2. Germline CDR1 SGHDN, CDR2 FVKESK. There are 18 residues in the CDR3. J was trimmed by 9 bases and V by 1 base; bases with no gene match: 12. Full variable domain (outside the CDR3, taken from reference TRBV14 and TRBJ2-1): EAGVTQFPSHSVIEKGQTVTLRCDPISGHDNLYWYRRVMGKEIKFLLHFVKESKQDESGMPNNRFLAERTGGTYSTLKVQPAELEDSGVYFCASSQARLAGGYGGEQFFGPGTRLTVL.

The chain recombines TRBV9 with TRBJ2-2, with D possibly matching TRBD1 (5 bases). The CDR3 is 18 residues long. V was clipped by 0 bases and J by 4 bases, with 19 bases between them. The V gene's germline CDR1 is SGDLS and CDR2 YYNGEE. The CDR3 DNA is TGTGCCAGCAGCGTAGCACCCTCGACAGTCATCGTCACCGGGGAGCTGTTTTTT. It translates to CASSVAPSTVIVTGELFF. The entire variable domain, with the rest obtained from reference TRBV9 and TRBJ2-2, is as follows: DSGVTQTPKHLITATGQRVTLRCSPRSGDLSVYWYQQSLDQGLQFLIQYYNGEERAKGNILERFSAQQFPDLHSELNLSSLELGDSALYFCASSVAPSTVIVTGELFFGEGSRLTVL.

The CDR3 coding sequence is TGCGCCAGCCGCTACGACAGGGGCGGGAAAAACATTCAGTACTTC. This codes for CASRYDRGGKNIQYF. This chain joins TRBV5-1 and TRBJ2-4; TRBD1 aligns across 8 bases. Germline V lookup: CDR1 SGHRS, CDR2 YFSETQ. The CDR3 is 15 amino acids. Losses at the gene ends were 7 bases for V and 4 bases for J; bases not matched to a gene: 10.